Following are 4 T cell receptor beta chains from one sample sequenced in a study of cytomegalovirus exposure and HLA in healthy donors. Generated by immunoSEQ multiplex PCR, the TCRdb table keeps only in-frame clones and is missing some. The sample shows approximately 240,000 clones, about 89% of them seen only once. Specimen: PBMCs. The receptors here all came from a woman between 18 and 29 years old in good health and CMV-seronegative.

This sequence joins TRBV27 and TRBJ2-5; TRBD1 matches 7 bases. The germline V gene encodes CDR1 MNHEY and CDR2 SMNVEV (reference sequence). The length of the CDR3 is 16 residues. Unmatched junction bases numbered 10, after V lost 6 bases and J lost 0 bases. The CDR3 nucleotides read TGTGCCAGCAGACCTGACAGGGATTGGTACCAAGAGACCCAGTACTTC. Amino acids: CASRPDRDWYQETQYF.

The chain employs TRBV2 and TRBJ1-1; D call uncertain. V lost 4 bases, J lost 11 bases, and 14 bases lay in between. The germline V gene encodes CDR1 SNHLY and CDR2 FYNNEI. The CDR3 loop spans 12 amino acids. Here the CDR3 reads CASSAWRVVAFF. The CDR3 bases are TGTGCCAGCAGTGCCTGGAGGGTGGTGGCTTTCTTT.

The CDR3 DNA reads as TGTGCCAGTAGGATCTCCGTAGCGGGAGTGGATGAGCAGTACTTC. Translation gives CASRISVAGVDEQYF. J is TRBJ2-7 and V is TRBV19; 9 bases align to TRBD2. This CDR3 spans 15 amino acids. Germline V gives CDR1 LNHDA, CDR2 SQIVND (reference sequence). The V gene end was trimmed by 6 bases and the J gene end by 7 bases; junction bases not matched to a gene: 13.

The rearrangement joins TRBV5-1 to TRBJ2-3; 7 nucleotides match TRBD2. The CDR3 loop spans 17 amino acids. Trimming at V came to 3 bases and at J to 2 bases, leaving 12 bases not matched to a gene. The germline V gene encodes CDR1 SGHRS and CDR2 YFSETQ. CDR3 protein: CASSSLLERESTDTQYF. CDR3 DNA: TGCGCCAGCAGCTCCCTTCTCGAGCGGGAATCCACAGATACGCAGTATTTT.